This entry features one TCR beta chain sequence. This entry belongs to a study of cytomegalovirus exposure and HLA in healthy donors. Amplification used 60 Vbeta primers and 13 Jbeta primers. The assay was immunoSEQ multiplex PCR, and TCRdb's table has in-frame clones only and misses some. The data show around 200,000 clones, roughly 79% seen once. V lost 5 bases and J 4 bases, leaving 17 bases between the germline ends. There are 16 residues in the CDR3. In germline, CDR1 is SGHAT, CDR2 FQNNGV. The sequence derives from a woman aged 40 to 50 in good health and CMV-seronegative. The V call is TRBV11-2, the J call TRBJ1-4; unclear D gene. Specimen: PBMCs. The CDR3 region is CASSQEPGMFNEKLFF. The CDR3 DNA is TGTGCCAGCAGCCAAGAACCGGGGATGTTTAATGAAAAACTGTTTTTT.